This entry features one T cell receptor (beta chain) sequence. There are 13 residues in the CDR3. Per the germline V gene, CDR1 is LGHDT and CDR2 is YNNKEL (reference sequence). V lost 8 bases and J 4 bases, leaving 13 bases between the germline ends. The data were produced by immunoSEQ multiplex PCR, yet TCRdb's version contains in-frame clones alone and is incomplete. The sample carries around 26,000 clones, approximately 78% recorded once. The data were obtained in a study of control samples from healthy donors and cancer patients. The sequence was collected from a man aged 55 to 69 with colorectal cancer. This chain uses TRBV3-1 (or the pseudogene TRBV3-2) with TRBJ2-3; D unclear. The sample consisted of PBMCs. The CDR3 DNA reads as TGTGCCAGCGGGCTGGGAACATCAGATACGCAGTATTTT. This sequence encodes CASGLGTSDTQYF.